Presented here are 30 T cell receptor beta chains from one specimen sequenced in a study of blood T cell repertoires in COVID-19 (dated by TCRdb to between 2020 and 2021). The library was produced with the immunoSEQ multiplex PCR assay. Not all clones reach the TCRdb copy of this immuneACCESS table, which keeps in-frame sequences only. Checked studies attribute under half of the gap to unresolved V genes and leave the rest unexplained. A total of roughly 250,000 clones appear in this sample, about 88% of them only once. The leading ten clones occupy about 4% of the sample. The material sequenced was peripheral blood. All receptors derive from a man between 60 and 75 years old who had recovered from COVID-19.

This clone was detected once. V usage is TRBV5-1 and J usage is TRBJ2-2; 7 bases align to TRBD1. The CDR3 contains 15 residues. The junction had 6 bases not matched to a gene; V was cut back by 4 bases and J by 3 bases. Germline V gene lookup returns CDR1 SGHRS and CDR2 YFSETQ. CDR3 protein: CASSARGQYTGELFF. The DNA for the CDR3 is TGCGCCAGCAGCGCGAGGGGGCAGTACACCGGGGAGCTGTTTTTT.

The chain has TRBV5-1 and TRBJ1-6, with 10 positions matching TRBD1. CDR3 length equals 14 residues. The V gene end was trimmed by 3 bases and the J gene end by 7 bases; junction bases not matched to a gene: 1. Germline lookup yields CDR1 SGHRS and CDR2 YFSETQ. The CDR3 region is CASSSGQGNSPLHF. The CDR3 DNA reads TGCGCCAGCAGCTCGGGACAGGGGAATTCACCCCTCCACTTT.

The CDR3 reads CASSEALGSYGYTF. The CDR3 DNA reads as TGTGCCAGCAGTGAAGCTCTCGGTAGCTATGGCTACACCTTC. The chain combines TRBV6-1 with TRBJ1-2; D gene uncertain. This CDR3 contains 14 residues. Trimming removed 0 bases at V and 4 bases at J, with 9 bases between. CDR1 is MNHNS and CDR2 is SASEGT in the germline V gene.

The chain recombines TRBV30 with TRBJ1-6, with D unresolved. The germline gives CDR1 GTSNPN, CDR2 SVGIG (reference sequence). With 0 bases removed from V and 7 bases from J, the gap between germline ends came to 10 bases. The CDR3 length is 14 residues. The CDR3 sequence: CAWSVISSNSPLHF. The CDR3 DNA reads as TGTGCCTGGAGTGTAATTAGTTCGAATTCACCCCTCCACTTT.

The V and J genes are TRBV5-1 and TRBJ1-2, with D tentatively TRBD1 (5 bases). Germline loops: CDR1 SGHRS, CDR2 YFSETQ. The CDR3 has 19 residues. The germline V and J ends were trimmed by 4 bases and 0 bases, with 25 bases remaining between them. Written as DNA, the CDR3 is TGCGCCAGCAGCCCCCGGGGGGGGACGGACGTCCTTACTAACTATGGCTACACCTTC. This codes for CASSPRGGTDVLTNYGYTF.

The V call is TRBV24-1, the J call TRBJ1-4, with D tentatively TRBD1 (6 bases). Trimming removed 9 bases from V and 6 bases from J, with 37 bases in between. Germline V gene data show CDR1 as KGHDR and CDR2 as SFDVKD. The length of the CDR3 is 21 residues. The CDR3 is CATPHPRQEIFNSQLHEKLFF. The DNA of the CDR3 is TGTGCCACCCCTCATCCGAGACAGGAGATTTTCAACTCACAACTCCATGAAAAACTGTTTTTT.

The gene calls are TRBV9 and TRBJ2-7; 7 bases match TRBD1. Per the germline V gene, CDR1 is SGDLS and CDR2 is YYNGEE. The CDR3 extends over 15 amino acids. After removal of 3 bases from V and 5 bases from J, the junction contained 11 bases not matched to a gene. The CDR3 sequence: CASSGTGVPPDEQYF. Here the CDR3 DNA reads TGTGCCAGCAGCGGAACAGGGGTTCCACCGGACGAGCAGTACTTC.

The CDR3 here is CASSSDRGGGNTIYF. The CDR3 region has the DNA TGTGCCAGCAGTTCGGACAGGGGAGGAGGAAACACCATATATTTT. The chain employs TRBV5-6 and TRBJ1-3, with 9 bases identical to TRBD1. CDR3 length equals 15 residues. From germline, CDR1 is SGHDT and CDR2 YYEEEE. V gave up 5 bases and J gave up 4 bases; unmatched junction bases: 7.

J is TRBJ2-1 and V is TRBV9; 7 bases are shared with TRBD1. CDR1 and CDR2 from the germline V gene are SGDLS and YYNGEE. The CDR3 runs to 15 residues. J gave up 6 bases and V 1 base, and 7 bases lay outside the gene matches. This CDR3 reads CASSVLDRVANEQFF. CDR3 DNA sequence: TGTGCCAGCAGCGTATTAGACAGGGTCGCCAATGAGCAGTTCTTC.

In this sample, this clone turned up once. V usage is TRBV4-1 and J usage is TRBJ1-3, with 9 bases identical to TRBD1. Germline trimming cut 3 bases from V and 2 bases from J; bases unmatched to any gene: 5. Germline V lookup: CDR1 MGHRA, CDR2 YSYEKL. This CDR3 has 16 residues. Here the CDR3 reads CASSHKGTGPGNTIYF. Here the CDR3 DNA reads TGCGCCAGCAGCCACAAAGGGACAGGGCCTGGAAACACCATATATTTT.

This clone was counted between two and nine times. In the same sample, other DNA sequences code for this CDR3. V gene TRBV5-1 combines with J gene TRBJ2-7, with D hard to call. V lost 0 bases and J lost 1, with 5 bases in between. The length of the CDR3 is 13 residues. The germline gives CDR1 SGHRS, CDR2 YFSETQ. This CDR3 is CASSLDRSYEQYF. The DNA of the CDR3 is TGCGCCAGCAGCTTGGACAGATCCTACGAGCAGTACTTC.

This chain joins TRBV27 and TRBJ2-7; D possibly corresponds to TRBD1 (5 bases). The CDR3 runs to 13 residues. The V end lost 4 bases, the J end lost 6 bases, and 13 bases lay between the germline ends. Germline-derived CDR1 and CDR2 are MNHEY and SMNVEV (reference sequence). This chain's CDR3 is CASSSPGYFEQYF. The CDR3 region has the DNA TGTGCCAGCAGTTCCCCAGGGTATTTCGAGCAGTACTTC.

The rearrangement uses TRBV7-9 and TRBJ1-2; 9 positions match TRBD1. The CDR3 loop spans 16 amino acids. Looked up from germline, CDR1 is SEHNR and CDR2 is FQNEAQ (reference sequence). The ends lost 3 bases at V and 2 bases at J; junction bases unmatched: 7. CDR3 amino acids: CASSFLPGTGNYGYTF. The CDR3, as DNA: TGTGCCAGCAGCTTTTTACCAGGGACAGGGAACTATGGCTACACCTTC.

The J gene is TRBJ2-3, the V gene TRBV27, with D perhaps matching TRBD1 (5 bases). V lost 6 bases, J lost 2 bases, and 15 bases lay in between. Germline assignment: CDR1 MNHEY and CDR2 SMNVEV (reference sequence). The CDR3 contains 15 residues. CDR3 in DNA: TGTGCCAGCAGATTCCAGGGTCGTGACACAGATACGCAGTATTTT. Translating gives CASRFQGRDTDTQYF.

V is TRBV12-3 or TRBV12-4 and J is TRBJ1-2, with 9 positions matching TRBD1. V was pared by 6 bases and J by 6 bases, with 5 bases of the junction left unmatched. The CDR3 has 13 amino acids. The CDR3 loop is CASSPRTGDGYTF. The CDR3 bases are TGTGCCAGCAGCCCGCGGACAGGGGATGGCTACACCTTC.

The V call is TRBV11-2, the J call TRBJ2-1; no firm D call. V was trimmed by 3 bases and J by 0 bases, leaving 12 bases between them. This CDR3 region has 16 residues. The germline V gene has CDR1 SGHAT and CDR2 FQNNGV. In DNA form, the CDR3 reads TGTGCCAGCAGCTTCCTACCGGGTAACTCCTACAATGAGCAGTTCTTC. Residues: CASSFLPGNSYNEQFF.

The chain employs TRBV7-9 and TRBJ1-6; unclear D gene. V was cut by 4 bases and J by 6 bases, with 13 bases left in between. The CDR3 extends over 15 amino acids. Germline V gene sequence: CDR1 SEHNR, CDR2 FQNEAQ (reference sequence). The DNA for the CDR3 is TGTGCCAGCAGCTCCTCCCGGGGATTTAATTCACCCCTCCACTTT. Its translation: CASSSSRGFNSPLHF. The variable domain in full, completed from reference TRBV7-9 and TRBJ1-6, reads DTGVSQNPRHKITKRGQNVTFRCDPISEHNRLYWYRQTLGQGPEFLTYFQNEAQLEKSRLLSDRFSAERPKGSFSTLEIQRTEQGDSAMYLCASSSSRGFNSPLHFGNGTRLTVT.

The J gene is TRBJ2-1, the V gene TRBV29-1; TRBD1 aligns across 9 bases. The CDR3 runs 14 residues. J gave up 4 bases and V 4 bases, and 5 bases lay outside the gene matches. The germline gives CDR1 SQVTM, CDR2 ANQGSEA. DNA for the CDR3: TGCAGCGTTGGGGCCGGGACAGGGTACAATGAGCAGTTCTTC. This codes for CSVGAGTGYNEQFF.

The rearrangement uses TRBV18 and TRBJ1-2, with TRBD1 identical over 9 bases. CDR3 length: 15 residues. The V gene end was trimmed by 3 bases and the J gene end by 4 bases; junction bases not matched to a gene: 6. CDR1 and CDR2 from the germline V gene are KGHSH and LQKENI. The CDR3 bases are TGTGCCAGCTCACCTCCGGGACAGGGAGCCTATGGCTACACCTTC. This codes for CASSPPGQGAYGYTF.

The chain is built from TRBV13 and TRBJ2-3, with a weak D call TRBD2 (7 bases). V gave up 8 bases and J gave up 3 bases, with 15 bases separating them. CDR1 and CDR2 (germline): PRHDT, FYEKMQ (reference sequence). The length of the CDR3 is 14 residues. The CDR3 protein is CASQGGGGTDTQYF. CDR3 coding DNA: TGTGCCAGCCAAGGGGGGGGTGGTACAGATACGCAGTATTTT.

This clone was counted a few times. The chain has TRBV7-2 and TRBJ1-6; D is undetermined. The germline V gene has CDR1 SGHTA and CDR2 FQGNSA. Trimming shortened V by 6 bases and J by 9 bases, and 18 bases separated the two germline ends. CDR3 size: 15 residues. CDR3 sequence (DNA): TGTGCCAGCAGGGTCCTAGAGGCAGTTGCTTCACCCCTCCACTTT. The encoded protein is CASRVLEAVASPLHF. The whole variable domain, remainder taken from reference TRBV7-2 and TRBJ1-6, is GAGVSQSPSNKVTEKGKDVELRCDPISGHTALYWYRQSLGQGLEFLIYFQGNSAPDKSGLPSDRFSAERTGGSVSTLTIQRTQQEDSAVYLCASRVLEAVASPLHFGNGTRLTVT.

The V and J genes are TRBV5-4 and TRBJ2-7; 12 nucleotides agree with TRBD1. With V trimmed by 3 bases and J by 5 bases, 9 bases remained unmatched. This CDR3 spans 16 amino acids. Germline CDR1 SGHNT, CDR2 YYREEE (reference sequence). CDR3 in DNA: TGTGCCAGCAGCTCTGGGGGGACAGGGGGCATTCACGAGCAGTACTTC. This translates into CASSSGGTGGIHEQYF. The entire variable domain, with the rest obtained from reference TRBV5-4 and TRBJ2-7, is as follows: ETGVTQSPTHLIKTRGQQVTLRCSSQSGHNTVSWYQQALGQGPQFIFQYYREEENGRGNFPPRFSGLQFPNYSSELNVNALELDDSALYLCASSSGGTGGIHEQYFGPGTRLTVT.

J is TRBJ1-2 and V is TRBV12-1; TRBD1 was called by the table and not checked on the DNA. TRBV12-1 is flagged as a pseudogene. There are 13 residues in the CDR3. In nucleotides, the CDR3 is TGTGCCAGCAGCTTTTTGGGGGCCCATGGCTACACCTTC. It translates to CASSFLGAHGYTF.

This clone was seen only a few times. The V and J genes are TRBV7-2 and TRBJ1-2; D might be TRBD1 (5 bases). In germline, CDR1 is SGHTA, CDR2 FQGNSA. The CDR3 length is 15 residues. Trimming stripped 1 base from V and 7 bases from J, with 16 bases between. The CDR3 loop reads CASSLVLGGDGGYTF. CDR3 bases: TGTGCCAGCAGCTTAGTTCTGGGGGGAGATGGTGGCTACACCTTC.

The chain is built from TRBV4-1 and TRBJ2-1; 12 nucleotides line up with TRBD2. CDR1 and CDR2 from the germline V gene are MGHRA and YSYEKL. The CDR3 is 18 residues long. The V and J ends lost 0 bases and 5 bases, in that order; junction bases with no gene match: 8. CDR3 coding DNA: TGCGCCAGCAGCCAAGACGAACTAGCGGGGGGTCCCAACAATGAGCAGTTCTTC. Translated: CASSQDELAGGPNNEQFF.

The genes are TRBV14 and TRBJ2-5; perhaps TRBD1 as D (5 bases). Between the trimmed V and J ends, which lost 1 base and 5 bases, there was a span of 14 bases. Germline CDR1 SGHDN, CDR2 FVKESK. The CDR3 consists of 15 residues. The DNA of the CDR3 is TGTGCCAGCAGCCAAGGGGCAGGGTTGTGGGAGACCCAGTACTTC. Amino acids: CASSQGAGLWETQYF.

The chain combines TRBV2 with TRBJ1-6; D is perhaps TRBD1 (5 bases). This CDR3 spans 15 amino acids. V dropped 7 bases and J dropped 0 bases, with 10 bases sitting between them. The germline V gene has CDR1 SNHLY and CDR2 FYNNEI. The CDR3 region is CASKGQGSYNSPLHF. The CDR3 region has the DNA TGTGCCAGCAAGGGCCAGGGCTCCTATAATTCACCCCTCCACTTT.

This rearrangement joins TRBV7-9 to TRBJ1-1, with D maybe TRBD1 (6 bases). The length of the CDR3 is 15 residues. V dropped 5 bases and J dropped 0 bases, with 13 bases sitting between them. Germline values: CDR1 SEHNR, CDR2 FQNEAQ (reference sequence). DNA for the CDR3: TGTGCCAGCAGCCCCGCCCCAGGGGTGAACACTGAAGCTTTCTTT. It specifies CASSPAPGVNTEAFF.

The J gene is TRBJ2-1, the V gene TRBV7-6, with D possibly being TRBD2 (5 bases). Germline V gene sequence: CDR1 SGHVS, CDR2 FNYEAQ. The CDR3 totals 16 residues. V was shortened by 1 base and J by 7 bases, with 17 bases between the two germline ends. In DNA form, the CDR3 reads TGTGCCAGCAGCTTAGTCGGTAGCGTCAATAGGAATGAGCAGTTCTTC. It translates to CASSLVGSVNRNEQFF.

The chain couples TRBV5-1 to TRBJ1-4; D is unclear. The CDR3 covers 14 residues. Trimming took 0 bases from V and 5 from J, leaving 8 bases between them. CDR1 and CDR2 from the germline V gene are SGHRS and YFSETQ. CDR3 nucleotides: TGCGCCAGCAGCTTGGAGGCAGGCAATGAAAAACTGTTTTTT. It translates to CASSLEAGNEKLFF.